The clone carrying this T cell receptor beta chain occurred a few times. TCRdb re-derived calls from the 5' RACE reads in MiXCR, one entry per CDR3 protein. The sample has about 190,000 distinct CDR3 sequences; approximately 15% are singletons. This record comes from a study of identical twins. Per the germline V gene, CDR1 is MNHEY and CDR2 is SVGEGT. V lost 2 bases and J lost 8, with 6 bases in between. This CDR3 contains 11 residues. The sample was also linked to a second study, of T cells expressing NK-cell markers.

The clonotype comes from a young woman in good health. The specimen sequenced was CD8+ T cells sorted from blood. This rearrangement joins TRBV6-2 or TRBV6-3 to TRBJ1-1; D gene ambiguous. The CDR3 sequence is CASSYGSEAFF. The DNA of the CDR3 is TGTGCCAGCAGTTACGGGTCCGAAGCTTTCTTT.